Sequencing of this TCR beta chain was carried out in a study of cytomegalovirus exposure and HLA in healthy donors. CDR1 is MDHEN and CDR2 is SYDVKM in the germline V gene. The ends were cut back, 6 bases at V and 6 bases at J, with 11 bases in the middle. The CDR3 is 12 amino acids. This clone was found once. Assay used: immunoSEQ multiplex PCR; TCRdb lists only in-frame clones, some missing. The sample carries around 86,000 clones, under 95% recorded once. This sequence originates from a woman in her 30s in good health and CMV-seropositive. The gene calls are TRBV28 and TRBJ1-1; tentatively, D is TRBD1 (5 bases). Sample: PBMCs. Here the CDR3 DNA reads TGTGCCAGCAGACCAGGGTACTCTGAAGCTTTCTTT. Protein product: CASRPGYSEAFF. Full variable domain (outside the CDR3, taken from reference TRBV28 and TRBJ1-1): DVKVTQSSRYLVKRTGEKVFLECVQDMDHENMFWYRQDPGLGLRLIYFSYDVKMKEKGDIPEGYSVSREKKERFSLILESASTNQTSMYLCASRPGYSEAFFGQGTRLTVV.